This TCR beta chain came from a study of glioma-infiltrating T cells. TCR alpha and beta CDR3 regions were amplified from RNA using iRepertoire nested multiplex PCR. For one-step reverse transcription and amplification, 100-400 ng of tissue mRNA or PBMC total RNA was used. TCRdb re-called the multiplex PCR reads with MiXCR, one entry per CDR3 protein. The sample carries approximately 400,000 distinct CDR3 sequences, 41% recorded once. General study findings and limits: Tissue-blood divergence was below expectation in non-neoplastic patients, above in gliomas. A blood CDR3 motif signature was depleted in highly divergent patients.

CDR3 size: 12 residues. The V gene's germline CDR1 is DFQATT and CDR2 SNEGSKA (reference sequence). The V gene lost 3 bases and the J gene lost 9 bases, with 15 bases spanning the gap. This clonotype has a handful of counts. Its target is not known. This rearrangement joins TRBV20-1 to TRBJ2-7; D remains unclear. The specimen sequenced was glioma tissue, nonneoplastic brain tissue, or PBMCs (not recorded which). The TCR was taken from a human donor with low-grade glioma or glioblastoma, undergoing nonglioma brain surgery, or in good health (not recorded which). This CDR3 is CSASDNLEAQYF. CDR3 DNA sequence: TGCAGTGCTAGCGACAACCTAGAAGCGCAGTACTTC.